This passage covers 30 T cell receptor beta chains from one sample sequenced in a study of T cells after posttransplantation cyclophosphamide. The data were produced by immunoSEQ multiplex PCR, yet TCRdb's version contains in-frame clones alone and is incomplete. The profile shows 25,000 to 35,000 clones, around nine tenths of them singletons. Sequencing was done on a sample of PBMCs. The source of these receptors is a woman in her 40s with a blood cancer, CMV-positive, and with a related stem cell donor.

The chain carries TRBV12-5 and TRBJ2-5; 8 bases align to TRBD1. CDR1 and CDR2 (germline): LGHNT, FRNRAP. V dropped 1 base and J dropped 4; count of bases not matched to a gene: 2. The CDR3 loop spans 14 amino acids. Here the CDR3 reads CASGLGTGLETQYF. For the CDR3, the DNA is TGTGCTAGTGGTTTGGGGACAGGGTTAGAGACCCAGTACTTC.

This sequence joins TRBV7-9 and TRBJ2-7; D might be TRBD2 (5 bases). Trimming removed 4 bases at V and 5 bases at J, with 12 bases between. The CDR3 sequence is 13 residues long. Germline assignment: CDR1 SEHNR and CDR2 FQNEAQ (reference sequence). The CDR3 region is CASSSPRRNEQYF. The DNA of the CDR3 is TGTGCCAGCAGCTCTCCGCGGAGGAACGAGCAGTACTTC.

The chain employs TRBV5-1 and TRBJ2-1; TRBD2 matches 9 bases. The V gene end was trimmed by 0 bases and the J gene end by 10 bases; junction bases not matched to a gene: 8. The CDR3 has 15 amino acids. Germline assignment: CDR1 SGHRS and CDR2 YFSETQ. The DNA of the CDR3 is TGCGCCAGCAGCTTGGGGCGGGGGGGCCGGGCGGAGCAGTTCTTC. It yields the protein CASSLGRGGRAEQFF.

This chain uses TRBV27 with TRBJ1-2; D uncertain. The V gene lost 2 bases and the J gene lost 7 bases, with 11 bases spanning the gap. Looked up from germline, CDR1 is MNHEY and CDR2 is SMNVEV (reference sequence). This CDR3 comprises 13 residues. The CDR3 DNA follows: TGTGCCAGCAGTTTAGAGTCAGGTAGTGGCTACACCTTC. It yields the protein CASSLESGSGYTF.

The V and J genes are TRBV19 and TRBJ1-2; D is uncertain. CDR1 and CDR2 from the germline V gene are LNHDA and SQIVND (reference sequence). The CDR3 covers 10 residues. V was trimmed by 5 bases and J by 6 bases, leaving 4 bases between them. The CDR3 sequence is CASSEDGYTF. The CDR3 DNA follows: TGTGCCAGTAGTGAGGATGGCTACACCTTC.

The chain is built from TRBV5-1 and TRBJ1-1; 8 nucleotides match TRBD1. This CDR3 is 14 amino acids long. The V segment lost 0 bases and the J segment 7 bases; nucleotides outside the gene matches: 5. Looked up from germline, CDR1 is SGHRS and CDR2 is YFSETQ. The CDR3 DNA reads as TGCGCCAGCAGCTTGGGCGGACAGGGTATTGAAGCTTTCTTT. This translates into CASSLGGQGIEAFF.

The chain employs TRBV18 and TRBJ2-5, with D unclear. This CDR3 has 14 amino acids. Deletions cut 2 bases from V and 5 bases from J, with 12 bases between. CDR1 is KGHSH, CDR2 LQKENI, per germline. The CDR3 nucleotides read TGTGCCAGCTCACCAAAGACCGTGCGGGAGACCCAGTACTTC. Encoded protein: CASSPKTVRETQYF.

This rearrangement joins TRBV4-3 to TRBJ2-5; 12 bases agree with TRBD2. V lost 3 bases to trimming and J lost 7 bases; unmatched junction nucleotides: 3. Looked up from germline, CDR1 is LGHNA and CDR2 is YSLEER. The CDR3 consists of 14 residues. CDR3 residues: CASSQGLAGATQYF. CDR3 coding DNA: TGCGCCAGCAGCCAGGGACTAGCGGGTGCGACCCAGTACTTC.

The chain uses TRBV6-5 and TRBJ1-1; 9 positions agree with TRBD1. After removal of 5 bases from V and 10 bases from J, the junction contained 8 bases not matched to a gene. Germline CDR1 reads MNHEY; CDR2 reads SVGAGI. CDR3 length: 13 amino acids. CDR3 coding DNA: TGTGCCAGCAGTCTCGGGACAGGGTGGGGAGCTTTCTTT. Residues: CASSLGTGWGAFF.

The CDR3: CASSPSGRGSETQYF. DNA of the CDR3: TGTGCCAGCAGCCCCTCCGGGCGGGGTAGCGAGACCCAGTACTTC. The chain recombines TRBV7-2 with TRBJ2-5, with D possibly being TRBD2 (6 bases). This CDR3 comprises 15 residues. Per the germline V gene, CDR1 is SGHTA and CDR2 is FQGNSA. Trimming took 5 bases from V and 5 from J, leaving 18 bases between them.

The rearrangement joins TRBV29-1 to TRBJ2-6; 10 bases map to TRBD1. Germline V gene data show CDR1 as SQVTM and CDR2 as ANQGSEA. V dropped 6 bases and J dropped 2; count of bases not matched to a gene: 13. This CDR3 spans 18 amino acids. CDR3 coding DNA: TGCAGCGTGTACGGGTACGGGACAGGGGAAACTGGGGCCAACGTCCTGACTTTC. Translation: CSVYGYGTGETGANVLTF.

This chain joins TRBV19 and TRBJ2-1; TRBD1 agrees at 11 bases. The CDR3 is 14 amino acids. The J segment lost 4 bases and the V segment lost 7 bases, leaving 3 bases of the junction unmatched. Per germline, CDR1 LNHDA and CDR2 SQIVND (reference sequence). The CDR3 DNA is TGTGCCAGTACCGGGACAGGGGGTTACAATGAGCAGTTCTTC. This sequence encodes CASTGTGGYNEQFF.

This chain links TRBV6-5 with TRBJ2-6, with a tentative D call TRBD1 (6 bases). The CDR3 totals 16 residues. Germline V gene sequence: CDR1 MNHEY, CDR2 SVGAGI. V lost 2 bases and J 6 bases, leaving 14 bases between the germline ends. CDR3 bases: TGTGCCAGCAGTTACGCCCAGGGGCTGTCGGCCAACGTCCTGACTTTC. It yields the protein CASSYAQGLSANVLTF.

This clone has only one observation. J is TRBJ1-6 and V is TRBV30; D might be TRBD1 (5 bases). Germline values: CDR1 GTSNPN, CDR2 SVGIG (reference sequence). The ends were cut back, 2 bases at V and 9 bases at J, with 14 bases in the middle. This CDR3 is built from 14 residues. The CDR3 reads CAWSTTVFLSPLHF. The DNA of the CDR3 is TGTGCCTGGAGTACGACAGTTTTCCTTTCACCCCTCCACTTT.

This rearrangement joins TRBV11-1 to TRBJ1-1, with D uncertain. The CDR3 is made up of 15 amino acids. In germline, CDR1 is SGHAT, CDR2 FQDESV (reference sequence). The V end lost 1 base, the J end lost 2 bases, and 11 bases lay between the germline ends. The CDR3 bases are TGTGCCAGCAGCTTAGTAGGTGGCGGTAACACTGAAGCTTTCTTT. Protein: CASSLVGGGNTEAFF.

The chain employs TRBV5-1 and TRBJ1-2; 7 bases line up with TRBD1. V shed 0 bases, J shed 6 bases, and the junction held 2 bases outside the gene matches. Germline CDR1 and CDR2: SGHRS and YFSETQ. The CDR3 has 13 residues. The CDR3 nucleotides read TGCGCCAGCAGCTTGGAACAGGGGAATGGCTACACCTTC. It translates to CASSLEQGNGYTF. Full variable domain (outside the CDR3, taken from reference TRBV5-1 and TRBJ1-2): KAGVTQTPRYLIKTRGQQVTLSCSPISGHRSVSWYQQTPGQGLQFLFEYFSETQRNKGNFPGRFSGRQFSNSRSEMNVSTLELGDSALYLCASSLEQGNGYTFGSGTRLTVV.

The V call is TRBV4-1, the J call TRBJ2-3; possibly TRBD1 for D (5 bases). V shed 2 bases and J shed 3 bases, with 9 bases lying between them. The CDR3 has 14 amino acids. CDR1 and CDR2 (germline): MGHRA, YSYEKL. The CDR3 coding sequence is TGCGCCAGCAGCCAACATCACAGGACAGATACGCAGTATTTT. Translated: CASSQHHRTDTQYF.

This chain joins TRBV18 and TRBJ1-5; TRBD1 matches at 7 bases. V shed 5 bases, J shed 2 bases, and the junction held 15 bases outside the gene matches. This CDR3 is built from 18 residues. Germline loops: CDR1 KGHSH, CDR2 LQKENI. The CDR3 DNA sequence: TGTGCCAGCTCATTACAGGGGTATGAAATTGTGGGCAATCAGCCCCAGCATTTT. Its translation: CASSLQGYEIVGNQPQHF.

V usage is TRBV19 and J usage is TRBJ1-1; 12 bases agree with TRBD1. Germline lookup yields CDR1 LNHDA and CDR2 SQIVND (reference sequence). CDR3 length equals 18 residues. Trimming at V came to 5 bases and at J to 1 base, leaving 11 bases not matched to a gene. CDR3: CASSSPPGTGGRNTEAFF. The CDR3 nucleotides read TGTGCCAGTAGTTCCCCCCCCGGGACAGGGGGCAGGAACACTGAAGCTTTCTTT.

This clone was observed a handful of times. DNA for the CDR3: TGTGCCAGCAGCTCGGGTCCTTCCACAGATACGCAGTATTTT. Its protein is CASSSGPSTDTQYF. The chain employs TRBV2 and TRBJ2-3, with D uncertain. Trimming pared 6 bases from V and 2 bases from J, leaving 12 bases between. Germline CDR1 SNHLY, CDR2 FYNNEI. The CDR3 totals 14 residues.

This clone was observed once. The chain uses TRBV5-6 and TRBJ1-2, with 7 bases matching TRBD1. V was clipped by 4 bases and J by 5 bases; unmatched bases: 8. The CDR3 has 14 residues. Germline V gene sequence: CDR1 SGHDT, CDR2 YYEEEE. In nucleotides, the CDR3 is TGTGCCAGCAGCCCACACGGGACAGAGTATGGCTACACCTTC. This gives the protein CASSPHGTEYGYTF.

The chain is built from TRBV4-1 and TRBJ1-1; D is perhaps TRBD1 (6 bases). Trimming left V 1 base short and J 0 bases short, with 12 bases between. The CDR3 length is 16 residues. Germline loops: CDR1 MGHRA, CDR2 YSYEKL. CDR3 sequence (DNA): TGCGCCAGCAGCCAAGCAGGGGAGAGTTTGAACACTGAAGCTTTCTTT. It codes for CASSQAGESLNTEAFF.

The CDR3 DNA reads as TGCAGCGCCAGACAGGGTCCTGATCAGCCCCAGCATTTT. This sequence encodes CSARQGPDQPQHF. The chain carries TRBV29-1 and TRBJ1-5; TRBD1 agrees at 7 bases. Trimming removed 7 bases from V and 5 bases from J; junction bases left unmatched: 8. Germline values: CDR1 SQVTM, CDR2 ANQGSEA. The CDR3 is made up of 13 amino acids.

The genes are TRBV7-9 and TRBJ1-6, with TRBD1 as a possible D gene (5 bases). From germline, CDR1 is SEHNR and CDR2 FQNEAQ (reference sequence). V dropped 4 bases and J dropped 15 bases, with 16 bases sitting between them. This CDR3 contains 13 residues. CDR3 in amino acids: CASSSTTVFHLHF. CDR3 DNA: TGTGCCAGCAGCTCGACGACAGTTTTTCACCTCCACTTT.

The V and J genes are TRBV5-1 and TRBJ2-3, with a tentative D call TRBD2 (5 bases). Germline V gene sequence: CDR1 SGHRS, CDR2 YFSETQ. This CDR3 contains 14 residues. Trimming took off 0 bases at V and 4 bases at J, with 9 bases between the two ends. CDR3 in amino acids: CASSLGSGADTQYF. In DNA, the CDR3 is TGCGCCAGCAGCTTGGGGAGCGGTGCAGATACGCAGTATTTT.

This rearrangement joins TRBV6-1 to TRBJ2-1, with TRBD2 matching 11 bases. The CDR3 is made up of 14 amino acids. Germline CDR1 reads MNHNS; CDR2 reads SASEGT. After removal of 7 bases from V and 8 bases from J, the junction contained 7 bases not matched to a gene. The CDR3 sequence is CASIILAGEDEQFF. CDR3 nucleotides: TGTGCCAGCATCATACTAGCGGGGGAGGATGAGCAGTTCTTC.

The chain has TRBV14 and TRBJ2-1, with 7 bases fitting TRBD2. Germline CDR1 reads SGHDN; CDR2 reads FVKESK. V lost 4 bases, J lost 5 bases, and 11 bases stayed unmatched. The CDR3 sequence is 16 residues long. The CDR3 loop reads CASSPLGTNHNNEQFF. In DNA form, the CDR3 reads TGTGCCAGCAGCCCCCTCGGGACTAACCACAACAATGAGCAGTTCTTC.

The rearrangement uses TRBV6-5 and TRBJ1-1; D is ambiguous. Germline assignment: CDR1 MNHEY and CDR2 SVGAGI. V dropped 5 bases and J dropped 2 bases, with 3 bases sitting between them. The CDR3 has 11 amino acids. The CDR3 sequence is CASSTNTEAFF. The CDR3 DNA sequence: TGTGCCAGCAGTACTAACACTGAAGCTTTCTTT.

The rearrangement uses TRBV6-5 and TRBJ2-2; tentatively, D is TRBD1 (5 bases). The germline V gene has CDR1 MNHEY and CDR2 SVGAGI. The V end was cut by 5 bases, the J end by 6 bases, with 10 bases between. CDR3 length: 13 residues. For the CDR3, the DNA is TGTGCCAGCAGTATGGGGCGTCCCGGGGAGCTGTTTTTT. It encodes CASSMGRPGELFF.

The chain employs TRBV5-1 and TRBJ1-2; D is possibly TRBD1 (6 bases). V lost 4 bases and J lost 8, with 18 bases in between. CDR3 size: 14 residues. Germline values: CDR1 SGHRS, CDR2 YFSETQ. This CDR3 is CASSLAAGEDGYTF. The DNA for the CDR3 is TGCGCCAGCAGCCTCGCGGCAGGGGAAGACGGCTACACCTTC.